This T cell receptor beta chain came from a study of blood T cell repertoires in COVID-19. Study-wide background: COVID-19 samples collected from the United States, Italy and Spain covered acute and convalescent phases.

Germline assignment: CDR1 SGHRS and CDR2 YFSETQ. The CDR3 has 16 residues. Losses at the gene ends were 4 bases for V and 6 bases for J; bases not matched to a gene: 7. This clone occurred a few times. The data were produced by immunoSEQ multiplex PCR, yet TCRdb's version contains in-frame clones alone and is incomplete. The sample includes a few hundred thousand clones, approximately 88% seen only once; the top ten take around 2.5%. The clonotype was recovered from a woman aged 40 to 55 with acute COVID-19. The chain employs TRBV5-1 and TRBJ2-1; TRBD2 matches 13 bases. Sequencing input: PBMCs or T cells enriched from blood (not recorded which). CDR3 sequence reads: CASSRRLAGGINEQFF. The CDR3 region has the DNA TGCGCCAGCAGCAGACGACTAGCGGGAGGAATCAATGAGCAGTTCTTC.